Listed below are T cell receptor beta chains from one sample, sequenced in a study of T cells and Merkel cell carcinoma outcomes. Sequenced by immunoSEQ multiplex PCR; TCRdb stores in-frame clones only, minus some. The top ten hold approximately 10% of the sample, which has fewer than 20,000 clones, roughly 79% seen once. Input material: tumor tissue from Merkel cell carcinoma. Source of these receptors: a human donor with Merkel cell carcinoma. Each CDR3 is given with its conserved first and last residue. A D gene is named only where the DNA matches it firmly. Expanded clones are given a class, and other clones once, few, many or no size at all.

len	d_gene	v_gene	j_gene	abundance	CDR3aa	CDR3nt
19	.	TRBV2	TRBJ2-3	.	CASARTISASLRRTDTQYF	TGTGCCAGCGCCCGGACTATATCGGCCAGTCTTAGGCGGACAGATACGCAGTATTTT
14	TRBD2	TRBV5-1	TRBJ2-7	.	CASSTASGLGEQYF	TGCGCCAGCAGCACGGCTAGCGGACTTGGGGAGCAGTACTTC
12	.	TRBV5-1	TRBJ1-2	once	CASSLEGYGYTF	TGCGCCAGCAGCTTGGAGGGCTATGGCTACACCTTC
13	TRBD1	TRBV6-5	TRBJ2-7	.	CASSDRGPREQYF	TGTGCCAGCAGTGACAGGGGGCCTCGCGAGCAGTACTTC
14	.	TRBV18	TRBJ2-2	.	CASSPTGTTGELFF	TGTGCCAGCTCGCCAACAGGGACCACCGGGGAGCTGTTTTTT
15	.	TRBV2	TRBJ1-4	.	CASSLEGDTNEKLFF	TGTGCCAGCAGTCTGGAGGGGGACACGAATGAAAAACTGTTTTTT
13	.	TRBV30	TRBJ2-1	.	CAWSEGPYNEQFF	TGTGCCTGGAGTGAGGGGCCCTACAATGAGCAGTTCTTC
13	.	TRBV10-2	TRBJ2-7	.	CASGTEISYEQYF	TGCGCCAGCGGGACTGAGATTTCCTACGAGCAGTACTTC
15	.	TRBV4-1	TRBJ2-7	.	CASSHSKRYPYEQYF	TGCGCCAGCAGCCACTCAAAGAGGTATCCCTACGAGCAGTACTTC
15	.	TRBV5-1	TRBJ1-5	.	CASTLGTTPNQPQHF	TGCGCCAGCACCCTAGGGACTACCCCCAATCAGCCCCAGCATTTT
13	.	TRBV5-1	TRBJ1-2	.	CASNRDSNYGYTF	TGCGCCAGCAACCGAGACAGCAACTATGGCTACACCTTC
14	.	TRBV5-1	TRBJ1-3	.	CASSLGAFGNTIYF	TGCGCCAGCAGCTTAGGGGCTTTTGGAAACACCATATATTTT
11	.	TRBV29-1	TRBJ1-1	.	CSGTTGVSAFF	TGCAGCGGGACCACAGGAGTTTCAGCTTTCTTT
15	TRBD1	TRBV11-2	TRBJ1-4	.	CASSFLSTGGEKLFF	TGTGCCAGCAGCTTTCTATCGACAGGGGGTGAAAAACTGTTTTTT
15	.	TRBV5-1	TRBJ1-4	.	CASSLNRAFGEKLFF	TGCGCCAGCAGCCTAAACAGGGCTTTCGGAGAAAAACTGTTTTTT
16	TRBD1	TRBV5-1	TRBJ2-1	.	CASSLGQGSLVDEQFF	TGCGCCAGCAGCCTAGGACAGGGAAGTTTGGTGGATGAGCAGTTCTTC
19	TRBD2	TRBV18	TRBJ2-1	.	CASSPRALLAGVTYNEQFF	TGTGCCAGCTCACCCAGAGCCTTACTAGCGGGGGTCACCTACAATGAGCAGTTCTTC